The 18 T cell receptor beta chains listed next were all sequenced from one sample in a study of blood T cells in healthy people across ages. The second PCR ran 7 to 11 cycles with a sample-barcoded 5' primer and J-beta primers. TCRdb reanalysed the 5' RACE reads using MiXCR and keeps one entry per CDR3 protein. Of about 1.5 million distinct CDR3 sequences listed, approximately 42% are singletons. Material: blood. The source is a woman between 18 and 30 years old in good health.

This clonotype turned up a few times. The genes are TRBV5-1 and TRBJ1-1; D might be TRBD1 (5 bases). The CDR3 runs 13 residues. V lost 1 base to trimming and J lost 10 bases, with 14 bases between them. CDR1 is SGHRS and CDR2 is YFSETQ in the germline V gene. Here the CDR3 DNA reads TGCGCCAGCAGCTTGAGAGAGGGGAATCGAGCTTTCTTT. Protein product: CASSLREGNRAFF.

Note on this clonotype: A much larger clone sits a single nucleotide away, making a read error possible. In this CDR3 the conserved last residue, phenylalanine or tryptophan, is missing, so a read error is likely. The chain links TRBV12-3 or TRBV12-4 to TRBJ2-3; the match to TRBD2 covers 10 bases. The CDR3 loop spans 15 amino acids. The trim removed 7 bases at V and 1 base at J, leaving 5 bases unmatched. In DNA form, the CDR3 reads TGTGCCAGCACCCGCGGACTAGCGGGCACAGATACGCAGTATTCT. Protein sequence: CASTRGLAGTDTQYS.

This clonotype was detected a few times. The chain recombines TRBV4-1 with TRBJ2-1; 9 nucleotides match TRBD1. The CDR3 runs to 14 residues. Per germline, CDR1 MGHRA and CDR2 YSYEKL. J lost 6 bases, V lost 4 bases, and 4 bases had no gene match. CDR3 DNA sequence: TGCGCCAGCAGCCTGGACAGGGGACCCAATGAGCAGTTCTTC. It codes for CASSLDRGPNEQFF.

The chain employs TRBV4-3 and TRBJ1-3; perhaps TRBD1 as D (6 bases). V was trimmed by 0 bases and J by 6 bases, leaving 12 bases between them. The V gene's germline CDR1 is LGHNA and CDR2 YSLEER. The CDR3 sequence is 15 residues long. CDR3 amino acids: CASSQDTQGQNTIYF. For the CDR3, the DNA is TGCGCCAGCAGCCAAGATACGCAGGGGCAAAACACCATATATTTT.

This clonotype was detected only a few times. The CDR3 reads CSASHRGRYNEQFF. Here the CDR3 DNA reads TGCAGTGCTAGTCACAGGGGGCGTTACAATGAGCAGTTCTTC. V usage is TRBV20-1 and J usage is TRBJ2-1, with 9 bases lining up with TRBD1. The junction had 4 bases not matched to a gene; V was cut back by 3 bases and J by 4 bases. The CDR3 runs to 14 residues. Germline V gene data show CDR1 as DFQATT and CDR2 as SNEGSKA (reference sequence).

On this clonotype: An end of the junction differs from the germline gene, which may be a read error. The V gene is TRBV6-5, the J gene TRBJ2-1, with 11 bases aligning to TRBD1. Germline values: CDR1 MNHEY, CDR2 SVGAGI. The CDR3 has 14 amino acids. The CDR3 sequence is CVSSSRDRGNEQFF. The CDR3 DNA reads TGTGTCAGCAGTTCCCGGGACAGGGGGAATGAGCAGTTCTTC.

The chain recombines TRBV5-4 with TRBJ1-4; a weak D match, TRBD1 (5 bases). Germline V gives CDR1 SGHNT, CDR2 YYREEE (reference sequence). The CDR3 runs 15 residues. V shed 0 bases and J shed 4 bases, with 10 bases lying between them. Written as DNA, the CDR3 is TGTGCCAGCAGCTTGGGTGGACACTATAATGAAAAACTGTTTTTT. It specifies CASSLGGHYNEKLFF.

The V gene is TRBV20-1, the J gene TRBJ2-3, with no clear D. Germline V gene data show CDR1 as DFQATT and CDR2 as SNEGSKA (reference sequence). Trimming pared 1 base from V and 2 bases from J, leaving 7 bases between. The CDR3 extends over 13 amino acids. The CDR3 region is CSARAADTDTQYF. In nucleotides, the CDR3 is TGCAGTGCTAGAGCGGCAGACACAGATACGCAGTATTTT.

The chain couples TRBV7-2 to TRBJ2-7; no firm D call. Germline CDR1 SGHTA, CDR2 FQGNSA. V lost 2 bases and J lost 6, with 14 bases in between. CDR3 length: 14 residues. As DNA, the CDR3 is TGTGCCAGCAGCTTACGCATCCCTCATGGCGAGCAGTACTTC. Translated: CASSLRIPHGEQYF.

The chain combines TRBV4-1 with TRBJ2-1; TRBD2 matches 11 bases. Trimming at V came to 0 bases and at J to 7 bases, leaving 8 bases not matched to a gene. Germline V gene lookup returns CDR1 MGHRA and CDR2 YSYEKL. This CDR3 region has 17 residues. Here the CDR3 reads CASSQDGGTSGRNEQFF. The CDR3 region has the DNA TGCGCCAGCAGCCAAGATGGGGGGACTAGCGGACGAAATGAGCAGTTCTTC.

The chain recombines TRBV30 with TRBJ1-3; TRBD1 aligns across 9 bases. There are 12 residues in the CDR3. Germline values: CDR1 GTSNPN, CDR2 SVGIG (reference sequence). V gave up 8 bases and J gave up 11 bases; unmatched junction bases: 10. The CDR3 DNA reads as TGTGCCGGCGAGGGACAGGGTTTTGCCATATATTTT. Encoded protein: CAGEGQGFAIYF.

The chain couples TRBV7-2 to TRBJ2-5; D is unclear. CDR1 is SGHTA, CDR2 FQGNSA, per germline. The V and J ends lost 5 bases and 11 bases respectively, with 18 bases between them. The CDR3 has 13 residues. CDR3 loop: CASSLLEAGEQYF. The CDR3 DNA follows: TGTGCCAGCAGCCTCTTAGAAGCAGGTGAGCAGTACTTC.

J is TRBJ1-2 and V is TRBV7-2; D is possibly TRBD1 (5 bases). From germline, CDR1 is SGHTA and CDR2 FQGNSA. The CDR3 totals 16 residues. V lost 1 base and J 3 bases, leaving 15 bases between the germline ends. The CDR3 loop is CASSLGGGFGHYGYTF. CDR3 coding DNA: TGTGCCAGCAGCTTAGGCGGGGGGTTCGGGCACTATGGCTACACCTTC.

As to this clonotype: The junction differs from germline at one of its ends, possibly a read error. The J gene is TRBJ2-1, the V gene TRBV20-1; tentative D call: TRBD2 (5 bases). This CDR3 region has 15 residues. Germline CDR1 reads DFQATT; CDR2 reads SNEGSKA (reference sequence). CDR3 nucleotide sequence: TGCAGTACTAGTTCCCCCCAGCGCACCCACAATGAGCAGTTCTTC. Protein: CSTSSPQRTHNEQFF.

The genes are TRBV6-1 and TRBJ2-1; a possible D gene is TRBD1 (5 bases). This CDR3 comprises 15 residues. The V gene lost 3 bases and the J gene lost 3 bases, with 12 bases spanning the gap. Germline lookup yields CDR1 MNHNS and CDR2 SASEGT. The CDR3 coding sequence is TGTGCCAGCAGTGAGCAGGGAAAAAACTACAATGAGCAGTTCTTC. It yields the protein CASSEQGKNYNEQFF.

This clonotype was detected only a few times. J is TRBJ2-3 and V is TRBV5-4; 11 bases match TRBD2. Germline V gene lookup returns CDR1 SGHNT and CDR2 YYREEE (reference sequence). The CDR3 consists of 17 residues. V trimming: 1 base; J trimming: 2 bases; junction bases outside the gene matches: 6. CDR3 sequence reads: CASSLTSLAGDTDTQYF. For the CDR3, the DNA is TGTGCCAGCAGCTTGACATCACTAGCGGGGGACACAGATACGCAGTATTTT.

The chain carries TRBV29-1 and TRBJ2-5, with 8 bases fitting TRBD2. Trimming cost V 7 bases and J 12 bases; bases outside gene matches: 19. Germline CDR1 reads SQVTM; CDR2 reads ANQGSEA. This CDR3 is 14 amino acids long. In DNA form, the CDR3 reads TGCAGCGGAGGTTCCCTCCAGGGGCGGGAGGCTAAGTACTTC. It translates to CSGGSLQGREAKYF.

CDR3 bases: TGCGCCAGCAGTGAACGGGGACGGGTTACAGATACGCAGTATTTT. It specifies CASSERGRVTDTQYF. V is TRBV10-2 and J is TRBJ2-3; TRBD1 or TRBD2 may be the D gene (5 bases each). There are 15 residues in the CDR3. Per the germline V gene, CDR1 is WSHSY and CDR2 is SAAADI. V lost 3 bases, J lost 3 bases, and 13 bases lay in between.